This record concerns one T cell receptor beta chain sequence. Clones were read by immunoSEQ multiplex PCR, and TCRdb kept only the in-frame ones, dropping some. The repertoire includes about 410,000 clones, about 88% of them detected once, and roughly 1.4% sits in the top ten. CDR3 length: 20 amino acids. Germline loops: CDR1 MNHEY, CDR2 SMNVEV (reference sequence). The trim removed 5 bases at V and 7 bases at J, leaving 20 bases unmatched. The sample is drawn from a study of blood T cell repertoires in COVID-19. Study context: Sources were T cells, B-cell-depleted T cells, or PBMCs; the material itself was cDNA or gDNA.

The chain uses TRBV27 and TRBJ2-1; 13 positions agree with TRBD2. The TCR was taken from a woman aged 40 to 50 with COVID-19, enrolled during active disease. Sequenced sample: peripheral blood. CDR3 sequence reads: CASSPTPGTSGVASRNEQFF. The CDR3 DNA reads TGTGCCAGCAGTCCGACTCCCGGGACTAGCGGGGTGGCAAGCCGGAATGAGCAGTTCTTC.